This T cell receptor beta chain was captured by sequencing in a study of blood T cell repertoires in COVID-19. Overall study: Sources were T cells, B-cell-depleted T cells, or PBMCs; the material itself was cDNA or gDNA.

The J segment lost 5 bases and the V segment lost 4 bases, leaving 6 bases of the junction unmatched. CDR3 length equals 15 residues. Germline CDR1 KGHSH, CDR2 LQKENI. Libraries were prepared by immunoSEQ multiplex PCR; TCRdb keeps only in-frame clonotypes and omits some of them. The table includes about 81,000 clones, approximately 78% detected once. The chain couples TRBV18 to TRBJ2-7, with 12 positions matching TRBD1. Sequencing used peripheral blood. The sequence came from a human donor in a cohort sampled during active COVID-19. The CDR3 coding sequence is TGTGCCAGCTCACTGGGACAGGGGGCCCTGGACGAGCAGTACTTC. This encodes CASSLGQGALDEQYF.